The subject of this entry is one T cell receptor beta chain. Its target is not known. As for treatment: roughly ten-day PBMC culture with coronavirus spike peptide pools or control peptides (ViraFEST assay). With the Oncomine TCR Beta short-read assay, DNA from cultured CD4+ T cells was sequenced. TCRdb processed the PCR reads anew with MiXCR; each CDR3 protein has one entry. The sample has some 5,900 distinct CDR3 sequences, roughly three fifths seen once. This sample stems from a study of vaccination and CD4 T cells after COVID-19. Background on the study: Convalescents were six males and four females, two of them Hispanic.

This receptor was identified in a human donor who had recovered from COVID-19. Sequenced material: CD4+ T cells from blood, cultured in vitro.

The CDR3 sequence is CASSQDTPSDGNTIYF. CDR3 bases: TGTGCCAGCAGCCAAGATACCCCATCGGATGGAAACACCATATATTTT. The genes are TRBV14 and TRBJ1-3; D is uncertain. From germline, CDR1 is SGHDN and CDR2 FVKESK. The CDR3 consists of 16 residues. V was trimmed by 0 bases and J by 3 bases, leaving 12 bases between them. Full variable domain (missing parts from reference TRBV14 and TRBJ1-3): EAGVTQFPSHSVIEKGQTVTLRCDPISGHDNLYWYRRVMGKEIKFLLHFVKESKQDESGMPNNRFLAERTGGTYSTLKVQPAELEDSGVYFCASSQDTPSDGNTIYFGEGSWLTVV.